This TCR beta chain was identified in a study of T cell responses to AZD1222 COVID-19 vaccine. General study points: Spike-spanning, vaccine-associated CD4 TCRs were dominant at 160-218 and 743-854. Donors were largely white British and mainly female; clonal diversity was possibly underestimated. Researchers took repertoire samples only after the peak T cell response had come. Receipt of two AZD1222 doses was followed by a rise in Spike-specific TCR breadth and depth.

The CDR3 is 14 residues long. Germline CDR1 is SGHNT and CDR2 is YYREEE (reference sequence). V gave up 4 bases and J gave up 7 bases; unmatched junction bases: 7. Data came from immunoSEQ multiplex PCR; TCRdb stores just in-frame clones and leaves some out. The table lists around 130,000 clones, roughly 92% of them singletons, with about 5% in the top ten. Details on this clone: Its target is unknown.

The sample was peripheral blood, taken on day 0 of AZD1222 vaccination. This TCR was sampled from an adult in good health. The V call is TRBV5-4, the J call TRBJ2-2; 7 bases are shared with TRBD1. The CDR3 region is CASSPNRGDGELFF. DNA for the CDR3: TGTGCCAGCAGCCCGAACAGGGGCGACGGGGAGCTGTTTTTT.